The 25 T cell receptor beta chains presented below share a single source sample, sequenced in a study of blood T cell repertoires in COVID-19. Sequencing was performed with immunoSEQ multiplex PCR; in TCRdb, only in-frame clones are kept and a portion is missing. The sample contains 120,000 to 150,000 clones, 75% to 90% of which appear only once. Sample: peripheral blood. Source of these receptors: an older woman with COVID-19, enrolled during active disease.

A single count supports this clone. V gene TRBV7-2 combines with J gene TRBJ2-7; a possible D gene is TRBD2 (6 bases). The CDR3 is made up of 15 amino acids. V lost 4 bases to trimming and J lost 2 bases, with 15 bases between them. CDR1 is SGHTA, CDR2 FQGNSA, per germline. The CDR3 reads CASSYASELAYEQYF. In DNA form, the CDR3 reads TGTGCCAGCAGCTACGCTAGCGAACTCGCCTACGAGCAGTACTTC.

The chain combines TRBV6-5 with TRBJ2-7; 7 bases align to TRBD1. The CDR3 is 14 residues long. CDR1 is MNHEY and CDR2 is SVGAGI in the germline V gene. Germline trimming cut 6 bases from V and 2 bases from J; bases unmatched to any gene: 7. The CDR3 loop is CASRQGIGPYEQYF. The CDR3 coding sequence is TGTGCCAGCAGACAGGGGATCGGTCCCTACGAGCAGTACTTC.

V usage is TRBV15 and J usage is TRBJ1-2, with a possible D match to TRBD1 (6 bases). This CDR3 contains 16 residues. CDR1 is LNHNV, CDR2 YYDKDF, per germline (reference sequence). V was trimmed by 0 bases and J by 2 bases, leaving 13 bases between them. CDR3 in amino acids: CATSRETTGFNYGYTF. The CDR3 region has the DNA TGTGCCACCAGCAGAGAGACGACAGGCTTCAACTATGGCTACACCTTC. Together with reference TRBV15 and TRBJ1-2, the CDR3 gives the full variable domain: DAMVIQNPRYQVTQFGKPVTLSCSQTLNHNVMYWYQQKSSQAPKLLFHYYDKDFNNEADTPDNFQSRRPNTSFCFLDIRSPGLGDTAMYLCATSRETTGFNYGYTFGSGTRLTVV.

This clone showed up just once. The V gene is TRBV4-1, the J gene TRBJ2-3; 7 nucleotides agree with TRBD1. Germline CDR1 and CDR2: MGHRA and YSYEKL. The CDR3 is 15 residues long. Trimming took 4 bases from V and 0 from J; bases not matched to a gene: 4. The CDR3 is CASSRQGPSTDTQYF. The CDR3, as DNA: TGCGCCAGCAGCCGACAGGGCCCTAGCACAGATACGCAGTATTTT.

The J gene is TRBJ2-2, the V gene TRBV9; 9 bases agree with TRBD2. The length of the CDR3 is 16 residues. V lost 0 bases to trimming and J lost 3 bases; unmatched junction nucleotides: 3. CDR1 is SGDLS and CDR2 is YYNGEE in the germline V gene. CDR3: CASSVVSGGYTGELFF. The CDR3 bases are TGTGCCAGCAGCGTAGTCAGCGGGGGGTACACCGGGGAGCTGTTTTTT.

This chain uses TRBV28 with TRBJ1-6; 8 nucleotides align to TRBD1. Trimming cost V 6 bases and J 5 bases; bases outside gene matches: 12. The CDR3 loop spans 17 amino acids. Germline CDR1 MDHEN, CDR2 SYDVKM. The CDR3 DNA sequence: TGTGCCAGCAGATTTCGCACGTGGACAGGGAATAATTCACCCCTCCACTTT. Encoded protein: CASRFRTWTGNNSPLHF.

The chain links TRBV4-1 to TRBJ1-2; TRBD1 matches at 7 bases. Per the germline V gene, CDR1 is MGHRA and CDR2 is YSYEKL. Trimming at V came to 2 bases and at J to 4 bases, leaving 1 base not matched to a gene. This CDR3 contains 13 residues. The CDR3: CASSQTGAYGYTF. In DNA, the CDR3 is TGCGCCAGCAGCCAAACAGGGGCCTATGGCTACACCTTC.

The table lists this clone with a count of one. CDR3 bases: TGTGCCAGCAGCTCTAGGGGAGGACAGGGGGCGCGGAGCTACACCTTC. This translates into CASSSRGGQGARSYTF. The V call is TRBV7-3, the J call TRBJ1-2; 11 bases agree with TRBD1. The CDR3 runs to 16 residues. The junction had 13 bases not matched to a gene; V was cut back by 4 bases and J by 9 bases. Germline CDR1 is SGHTA and CDR2 is FQGTGA.

The V and J genes are TRBV6-6 and TRBJ1-1, with D possibly being TRBD1 (6 bases). The V end was cut by 0 bases, the J end by 6 bases, with 14 bases between. The germline V gene encodes CDR1 MNHNY and CDR2 SVGAGI (reference sequence). The CDR3 has 15 residues. This CDR3 reads CASSYSGAVRSEAFF. The CDR3, as DNA: TGTGCCAGCAGTTACTCGGGGGCTGTAAGGTCTGAAGCTTTCTTT.

The genes are TRBV4-3 and TRBJ1-4; possibly TRBD1 for D (5 bases). Germline V gene sequence: CDR1 LGHNA, CDR2 YSLEER. There are 17 residues in the CDR3. Trimming shortened V by 0 bases and J by 0 bases, and 11 bases separated the two germline ends. For the CDR3, the DNA is TGCGCCAGCAGCCAAGATCTTAGGGGCGCAACTAATGAAAAACTGTTTTTT. Translation gives CASSQDLRGATNEKLFF.

The rearrangement links TRBV6-5 to TRBJ2-5; 7 bases are a match to TRBD1. The V gene end was trimmed by 5 bases and the J gene end by 6 bases; junction bases not matched to a gene: 12. Germline-derived CDR1 and CDR2 are MNHEY and SVGAGI. There are 15 residues in the CDR3. The CDR3 coding sequence is TGTGCCAGCAGTACAACAGGGGACGAGCCGAAGACCCAGTACTTC. Translation gives CASSTTGDEPKTQYF.

The CDR3 loop is CATSETSGRGNEQFF. The CDR3 DNA sequence: TGTGCCACCAGTGAGACTAGCGGGAGAGGTAATGAGCAGTTCTTC. The chain combines TRBV24-1 with TRBJ2-1; 12 nucleotides align to TRBD2. The CDR3 covers 15 residues. V dropped 4 bases and J dropped 7; count of bases not matched to a gene: 4. Germline CDR1 and CDR2: KGHDR and SFDVKD.

The genes are TRBV9 and TRBJ1-5, with D hard to call. Germline V gene lookup returns CDR1 SGDLS and CDR2 YYNGEE. The germline V and J ends were trimmed by 0 bases and 0 bases, with 7 bases remaining between them. The length of the CDR3 is 15 residues. CDR3: CASSVGVYSNQPQHF. The DNA of the CDR3 is TGTGCCAGCAGCGTAGGAGTCTATAGCAATCAGCCCCAGCATTTT. Full variable domain (remainder filled in from reference TRBV9 and TRBJ1-5): DSGVTQTPKHLITATGQRVTLRCSPRSGDLSVYWYQQSLDQGLQFLIQYYNGEERAKGNILERFSAQQFPDLHSELNLSSLELGDSALYFCASSVGVYSNQPQHFGDGTRLSIL.

The DNA of the CDR3 is TGTGCCAGCTCATCAGGGGAGAATCAGCCCCAGCATTTT. It specifies CASSSGENQPQHF. The rearrangement joins TRBV18 to TRBJ1-5; tentative D call: TRBD1 (6 bases). V was cut by 5 bases and J by 4 bases, with 9 bases left in between. This CDR3 has 13 residues. CDR1 is KGHSH and CDR2 is LQKENI in the germline V gene.

The rearrangement uses TRBV12-3 or TRBV12-4 and TRBJ2-7, with no clear D. With 3 bases removed from V and 4 bases from J, the gap between germline ends came to 4 bases. This CDR3 comprises 11 residues. CDR3 loop: CASSFRYEQYF. As DNA, the CDR3 is TGTGCCAGCAGTTTCAGATACGAGCAGTACTTC.

The chain links TRBV5-4 to TRBJ2-1; D remains ambiguous. The CDR3 sequence is 16 residues long. V lost 0 bases and J 4 bases, leaving 14 bases between the germline ends. Germline V gene lookup returns CDR1 SGHNT and CDR2 YYREEE (reference sequence). The CDR3 bases are TGTGCCAGCAGCTTGGCCCTGGGTGGAGAATACAATGAGCAGTTCTTC. Translated, it gives CASSLALGGEYNEQFF.

This chain connects TRBV5-5 to TRBJ2-7, with TRBD1 matching 8 bases. V was clipped by 1 base and J by 1 base; unmatched bases: 4. CDR3 length: 15 amino acids. Germline V gives CDR1 SGHKS, CDR2 YYEKEE (reference sequence). The chain's CDR3 is CASSLRGQDSYEQYF. The CDR3 bases are TGTGCCAGCAGCTTGAGGGGACAGGATTCCTACGAGCAGTACTTC.

The rearrangement uses TRBV19 and TRBJ1-4; a possible D gene is TRBD1 (6 bases). Germline CDR1 reads LNHDA; CDR2 reads SQIVND (reference sequence). This CDR3 spans 14 amino acids. V was cut by 3 bases and J by 7 bases, with 12 bases left in between. The CDR3 nucleotides are TGTGCCAGTAGTATTTCAGGGGCCCTTGAAAAACTGTTTTTT. Encoded protein: CASSISGALEKLFF.

This chain uses TRBV7-8 with TRBJ2-7; TRBD2 matches 14 bases. V dropped 5 bases and J dropped 3; count of bases not matched to a gene: 6. The CDR3 sequence is 16 residues long. CDR1 and CDR2 (germline): SGHVS, FQNEAQ. Here the CDR3 reads CASSDGTSGGLYEQYF. The CDR3 DNA reads TGTGCCAGCAGCGATGGGACTAGCGGGGGCCTCTACGAGCAGTACTTC.

V usage is TRBV19 and J usage is TRBJ1-4, with 9 bases matching TRBD1. The length of the CDR3 is 15 residues. V was pared by 4 bases and J by 7 bases, with 7 bases of the junction left unmatched. Germline assignment: CDR1 LNHDA and CDR2 SQIVND (reference sequence). The CDR3 here is CASSTTGGAFEKLFF. The CDR3 bases are TGTGCCAGTAGTACTACAGGGGGCGCCTTTGAAAAACTGTTTTTT.

The rearrangement links TRBV6-5 to TRBJ2-7; 11 positions match TRBD1. This CDR3 is built from 15 residues. Germline CDR1 reads MNHEY; CDR2 reads SVGAGI. The J segment lost 2 bases and the V segment lost 6 bases, leaving 6 bases of the junction unmatched. The CDR3 sequence: CASRSGQGATYEQYF. CDR3 DNA sequence: TGTGCCAGCAGATCAGGACAGGGGGCAACCTACGAGCAGTACTTC.

The chain employs TRBV9 and TRBJ1-1; 8 bases are shared with TRBD1. After removal of 3 bases from V and 6 bases from J, the junction contained 1 base not matched to a gene. This CDR3 comprises 12 residues. CDR1 SGDLS and CDR2 YYNGEE come from the germline V gene. CDR3 nucleotides: TGTGCCAGCAGCGGCAGGGGGCCTGAAGCTTTCTTT. Translation gives CASSGRGPEAFF.

This chain joins TRBV9 and TRBJ2-1, with a possible D match to TRBD1 (6 bases). With 4 bases removed from V and 10 bases from J, the gap between germline ends came to 12 bases. This CDR3 contains 12 residues. Germline CDR1 SGDLS, CDR2 YYNGEE. In nucleotides, the CDR3 is TGTGCCAGCAGCTCTCAGGGGTTCGAGCAGTTCTTC. It encodes CASSSQGFEQFF.

This clone showed up just a few times. The V gene is TRBV5-1, the J gene TRBJ2-5; 11 bases are a match to TRBD2. Losses at the gene ends were 1 base for V and 1 base for J; bases not matched to a gene: 3. Germline CDR1 and CDR2: SGHRS and YFSETQ. This CDR3 is 16 amino acids long. This CDR3 reads CASSLWLAGGQETQYF. The CDR3 DNA follows: TGCGCCAGCAGCTTGTGGCTAGCGGGGGGCCAAGAGACCCAGTACTTC.

The chain carries TRBV11-2 and TRBJ1-1, with a weak D call TRBD1 (6 bases). The V end lost 5 bases, the J end lost 2 bases, and 15 bases lay between the germline ends. Germline V gene data show CDR1 as SGHAT and CDR2 as FQNNGV. The CDR3 totals 15 residues. The CDR3 region is CASSQPRTANTEAFF. In DNA, the CDR3 is TGTGCCAGCAGCCAGCCGAGGACAGCTAACACTGAAGCTTTCTTT. Looking up the rest from reference TRBV11-2 and TRBJ1-1 gives the full variable domain: EAGVAQSPRYKIIEKRQSVAFWCNPISGHATLYWYQQILGQGPKLLIQFQNNGVVDDSQLPKDRFSAERLKGVDSTLKIQPAKLEDSAVYLCASSQPRTANTEAFFGQGTRLTVV.